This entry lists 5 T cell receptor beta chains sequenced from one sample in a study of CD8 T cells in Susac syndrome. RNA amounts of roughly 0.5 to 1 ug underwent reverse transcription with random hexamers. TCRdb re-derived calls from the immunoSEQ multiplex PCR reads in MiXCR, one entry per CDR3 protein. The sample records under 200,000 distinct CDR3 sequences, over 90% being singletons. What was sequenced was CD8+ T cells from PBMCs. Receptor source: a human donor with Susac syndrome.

CDR3 residues: CASSLAGHLSNQPQHF. The CDR3 coding sequence is TGTGCCAGCAGCTTAGCGGGACACCTTAGCAATCAGCCCCAGCATTTT. The V gene is TRBV7-9, the J gene TRBJ1-5; tentative D call: TRBD1 (6 bases). With 0 bases removed from V and 0 bases from J, the gap between germline ends came to 9 bases. Germline assignment: CDR1 SEHNR and CDR2 FQNEAQ (reference sequence). The CDR3 length is 16 residues.

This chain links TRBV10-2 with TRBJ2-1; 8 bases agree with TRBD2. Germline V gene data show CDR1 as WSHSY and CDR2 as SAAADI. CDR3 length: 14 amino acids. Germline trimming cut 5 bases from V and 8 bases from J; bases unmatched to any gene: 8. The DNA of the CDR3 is TGCGCCAGCAGTCGGGGGGGGATGATCCATGAGCAGTTCTTC. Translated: CASSRGGMIHEQFF.

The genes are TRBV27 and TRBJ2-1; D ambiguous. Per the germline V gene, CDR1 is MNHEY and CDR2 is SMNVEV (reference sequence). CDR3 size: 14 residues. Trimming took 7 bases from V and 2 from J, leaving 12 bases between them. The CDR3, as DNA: TGTGCCAGCAATCCCCAACCCCCCTACAATGAGCAGTTCTTC. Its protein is CASNPQPPYNEQFF.

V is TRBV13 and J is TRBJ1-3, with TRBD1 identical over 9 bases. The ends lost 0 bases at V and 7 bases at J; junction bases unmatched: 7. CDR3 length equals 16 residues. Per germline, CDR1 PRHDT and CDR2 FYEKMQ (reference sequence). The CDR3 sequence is CASSLGLRDRANTIYF. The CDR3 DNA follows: TGTGCCAGCAGCTTAGGCCTAAGGGACAGGGCCAACACCATATATTTT.

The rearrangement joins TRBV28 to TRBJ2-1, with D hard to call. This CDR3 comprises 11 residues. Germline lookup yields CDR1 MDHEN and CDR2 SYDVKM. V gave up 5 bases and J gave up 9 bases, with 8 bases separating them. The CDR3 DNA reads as TGTGCCAGCAGTATACCTAGTGAGCAGTTCTTC. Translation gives CASSIPSEQFF.